This T cell receptor (beta chain) came from a study of metastatic and nonmetastatic thyroid tumors. For the study at large: Malignant and benign thyroid patients had repertoires compared in peripheral blood and tumor or nodule tissue.

This clone was found many times. No patient had received any treatment before thyroid surgery. In the study's own analysis: Variation in CDR3 across clinicopathological groups served as the basis for constructing a distant-metastasis classifier in papillary thyroid cancer. TCRdb re-called clones from the PCR reads using MiXCR. It is TCRdb's table, rather than the study itself, that gives the V and J calls and clone size. The sample has about 40,000 clones, about a sixth seen once. The CDR3 consists of 14 residues. The V segment lost 2 bases and the J segment 2 bases; nucleotides outside the gene matches: 0. Germline V lookup: CDR1 MDHEN, CDR2 SYDVKM.

This chain links TRBV28 with TRBJ1-5; 7 positions agree with TRBD1. Material for sequencing was tumor tissue. The receptor comes from a female donor with papillary thyroid cancer or a benign thyroid nodule (not recorded which). Some clones in this sample may be carry-over from other donors' samples. DNA of the CDR3: TGTGCCAGCAGTTTAACAGGGGGCAATCAGCCCCAGCATTTT. It translates to CASSLTGGNQPQHF.